Described below is a single T cell receptor beta chain sequence and its context. An end of the junction differs from the germline gene, which may be a read error. The CDR3 length is 17 residues. CDR1 MNHNS and CDR2 SASEGT come from the germline V gene. The data originate from a study of blood T cell repertoires in COVID-19. Method: immunoSEQ multiplex PCR; TCRdb's copy keeps in-frame clones and lacks some. The sample holds approximately 100,000 clones; 84% are singletons and the top ten take roughly a sixth. V is TRBV6-1 and J is TRBJ1-5; 7 bases align to TRBD1. This clonotype originated in a woman between 55 and 75 years old with acute or convalescent COVID-19. The sample was peripheral blood. The CDR3 sequence is CASREGGSAYSNQPQHF. The CDR3 DNA reads as TGTGCCAGCAGGGAAGGGGGCTCGGCTTATAGCAATCAGCCCCAGCATTTT.